This T cell receptor (beta chain) was documented in a study of cytomegalovirus exposure and HLA in healthy donors. Study details: Within the Caucasian-associated ancestry cluster were roughly 79% of the roughly 430 genotyped donors.

Broader study findings: Rare TCR sequences dominated, though some public TCRs recurred in many donors. In a later analysis, 16,951 TCR beta sequences were associated with HLA alleles at 0.05 false discovery rate.

About this clone itself: Its antigen is as yet unknown.

As for the donors, each was a healthy bone marrow donor. The PCR made use of 60 Vbeta and 13 Jbeta primers. Sequenced by immunoSEQ multiplex PCR; TCRdb stores in-frame clones only, minus some. The table lists approximately 150,000 clones, 70% to 85% of them singletons. The sequence came from a woman in her forties in good health and CMV-seronegative. Material for sequencing was PBMCs.

This CDR3 is CAISGLQGNTIYF. The CDR3 bases are TGTGCCATCAGTGGATTACAGGGTAACACCATATATTTT. This rearrangement joins TRBV10-3 to TRBJ1-3; a weak D match, TRBD1 (6 bases). The germline V and J ends were trimmed by 4 bases and 7 bases, with 11 bases remaining between them. Germline loops: CDR1 ENHRY, CDR2 SYGVKD. CDR3 size: 13 residues.